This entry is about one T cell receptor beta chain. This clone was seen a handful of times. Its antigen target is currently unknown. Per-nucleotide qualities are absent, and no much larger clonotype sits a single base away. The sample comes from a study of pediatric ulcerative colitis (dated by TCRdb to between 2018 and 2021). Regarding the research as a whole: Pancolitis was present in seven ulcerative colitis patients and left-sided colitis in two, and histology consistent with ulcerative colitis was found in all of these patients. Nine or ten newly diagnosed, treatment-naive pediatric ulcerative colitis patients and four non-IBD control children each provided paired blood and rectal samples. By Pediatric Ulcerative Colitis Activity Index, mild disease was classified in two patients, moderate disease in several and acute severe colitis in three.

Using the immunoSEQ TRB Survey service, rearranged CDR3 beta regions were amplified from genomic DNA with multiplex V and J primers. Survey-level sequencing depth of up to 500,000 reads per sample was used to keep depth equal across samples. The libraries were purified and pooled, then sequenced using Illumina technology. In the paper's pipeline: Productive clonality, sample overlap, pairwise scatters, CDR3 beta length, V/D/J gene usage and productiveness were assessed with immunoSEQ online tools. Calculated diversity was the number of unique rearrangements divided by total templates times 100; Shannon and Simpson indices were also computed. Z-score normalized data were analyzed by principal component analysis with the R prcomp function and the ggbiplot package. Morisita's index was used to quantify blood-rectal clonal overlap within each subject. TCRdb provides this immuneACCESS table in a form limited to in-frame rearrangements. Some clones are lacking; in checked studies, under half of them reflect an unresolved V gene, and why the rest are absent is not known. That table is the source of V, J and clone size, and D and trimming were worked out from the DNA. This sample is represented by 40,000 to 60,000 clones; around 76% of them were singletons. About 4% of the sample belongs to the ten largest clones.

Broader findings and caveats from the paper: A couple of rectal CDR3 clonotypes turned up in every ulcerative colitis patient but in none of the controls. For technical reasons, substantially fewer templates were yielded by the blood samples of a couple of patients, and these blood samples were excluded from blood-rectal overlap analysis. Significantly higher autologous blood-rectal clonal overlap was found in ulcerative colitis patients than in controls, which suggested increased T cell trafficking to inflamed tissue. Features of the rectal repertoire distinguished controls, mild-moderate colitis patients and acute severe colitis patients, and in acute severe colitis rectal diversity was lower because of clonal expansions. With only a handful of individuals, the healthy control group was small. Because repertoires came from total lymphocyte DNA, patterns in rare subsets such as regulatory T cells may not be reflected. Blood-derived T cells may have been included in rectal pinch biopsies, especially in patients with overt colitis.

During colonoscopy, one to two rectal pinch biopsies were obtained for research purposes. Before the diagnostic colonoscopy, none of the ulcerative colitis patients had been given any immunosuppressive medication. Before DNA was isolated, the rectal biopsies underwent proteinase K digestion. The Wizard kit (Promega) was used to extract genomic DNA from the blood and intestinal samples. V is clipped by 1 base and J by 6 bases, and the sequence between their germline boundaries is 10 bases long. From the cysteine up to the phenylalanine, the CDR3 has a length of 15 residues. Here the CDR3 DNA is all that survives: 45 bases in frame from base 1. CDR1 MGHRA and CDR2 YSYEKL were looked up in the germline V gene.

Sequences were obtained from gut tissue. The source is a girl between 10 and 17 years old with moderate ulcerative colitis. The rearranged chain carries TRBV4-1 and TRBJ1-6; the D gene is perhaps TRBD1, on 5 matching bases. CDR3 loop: CASSQVQGSNSPLHF. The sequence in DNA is TGCGCCAGCAGCCAAGTCCAGGGTTCTAATTCACCCCTCCACTTT.